Sequencing of this TCR beta chain was carried out in a study of shared clonotypes between healthy human individuals (dated by TCRdb to the early 2020s). Turning to the overall study: The cohort included three men and a couple of women between 18 and 49 years of age. For each donor, three plates each were used for CD4 naive and CD4 memory, two plates were used for CD8 naive, and one plate was used for CD8 memory. Different laboratories and diverse techniques were used to prepare libraries and sequence TCR repertoires, to increase sequencing depth and limit assay-specific biases. The study deeply sequenced blood TCR repertoires of five healthy adults to estimate repertoire size and the extent of clonotype sharing between individuals. Between about 0.9 and 9 billion PBMCs per donor were obtained by leukapheresis.

Using the deep immunoSEQ assay, multiplex PCR amplified TCR CDR3 regions from genomic DNA. Extracted genomic DNA from each cell subset was spread evenly across all wells of several immunoSEQ 96-well plates, with each plate serving as a replicate. For sorted subsets, about 220 ng of genomic DNA, equivalent to around 30,000 T cell genomes, went into each replicate PCR. Purified libraries were measured with a Qubit 3.0 fluorometer, size-checked on a Bioanalyzer 2100, and measured again with the KAPA Library Quantification kit. Every immunoSEQ 96-well plate was sequenced on a dedicated single-read 150-cycle Illumina NextSeq 550 flow cell. Regarding the original processing steps: Because the immunoSEQ output held only junctional sequences and lacked quality scores, the filtering could not match the filtering applied to full-length reads. To assign V/J genes and CDR3, sequences were annotated against IMGT germline references using PyIR, a Python wrapper for IgBLAST v1.9. Any read was removed if the V/J assignment was weak (E-value above 1e-6), the CDR3 was missing, or the read contained stop codons, out-of-frame junctions, or ambiguous translated residues. V3J clonotypes were defined as sequences sharing an identical inferred V gene, J gene, and CDR3 amino acid sequence. Percentage overlap between repertoires was calculated by dividing the number of shared unique clonotypes by the size of the smaller repertoire. RTK rarefaction, the Chao1 estimator, and Recon v2.1 estimates of unobserved clonotypes were used to assess repertoire richness. For all TCRbeta clonotypes obtained by the gDNA method from several donors, generation probabilities were computed with OLGA. Here the immuneACCESS table is served through TCRdb, limited to in-frame sequences with V and J called. Missing clones are a known gap in these copies; in checked studies unresolved V genes cover under half, and the rest lacks a known reason. D and trimming come from the DNA, and the V and J calls and clone size come from that table. In this sample the table shows over a million clones, around 78% of which occur a single time. The ten top clones hold roughly 0.65% of the sample.

Taken from the germline V gene, the CDR1 and CDR2 loops are SGHRS and YFSETQ. From cysteine to phenylalanine, the CDR3 is 13 amino acids long. The DNA shown is the 39-base CDR3, in frame from base 1. V is shortened by 2 bases, J by 10 bases, and the region joining them spans 13 bases. The sample holds many counts of this clone. This receptor's antigen is unknown. Base quality data are lacking; no much larger clone is found one base away. Donors were healthy HIV-negative adults with no recently reported acute infections or vaccinations. Every donor was a Caucasian adult living in Nashville, Tennessee, USA. CD4+ T cells were enriched by magnetic negative selection; naive cells were then positively selected on CD45RA, and the negative fraction formed the memory subset. Blood was obtained by leukapheresis, after which PBMCs were separated by Ficoll-Histopaque density gradient centrifugation and cryopreserved in liquid nitrogen vapor phase. Analytical flow cytometry was used to check the purity and quantity of each magnetically sorted T cell population. Each sorted fraction had its genomic DNA isolated and then quantified by UV absorbance on a Nanodrop 2000c.

Study-level results and caveats: Sampling was restricted to blood, and TCR repertoires in tissues likely differ from the TCR repertoires found in blood. Because the study included a small number of donors, the genetic and exposure-history diversity represented was limited. Incomplete sequencing was indicated by rarefaction of sorted-subset datasets, despite the large sequencing depth. Pairwise subsampling led to the expectation that sequencing depth would affect the degree of clonotype sharing among donors. Compared with non-shared clonotypes, the clonotypes found in all four sorted-subset donors had higher generation probabilities. When a few donors were compared, the shared fraction of clonotypes was about 5.2% for naive CD4, approximately 3.3% for naive CD8, about 2.4% for memory CD4, and 0.35% to 0.4% for memory CD8. Larger estimated clonotype richness was generally found for naive subsets than for memory subsets.

The receptor comes from a young man in good health. Some clones in this sample may be carry-over from other donors' samples. Sequenced input: memory CD4+ T cells from PBMCs. The cell subset or site label, read with the paper, signifies: CD45RA-negative fraction. The chain is assembled from TRBV5-1 and TRBJ2-1; the D assignment is uncertain and may be TRBD1 or TRBD2, with 5 bases supporting each. The nucleotides are TGCGCCAGCAGCTTAGAACCGGGACCAGAGCAGTTCTTC. Its protein reads: CASSLEPGPEQFF.